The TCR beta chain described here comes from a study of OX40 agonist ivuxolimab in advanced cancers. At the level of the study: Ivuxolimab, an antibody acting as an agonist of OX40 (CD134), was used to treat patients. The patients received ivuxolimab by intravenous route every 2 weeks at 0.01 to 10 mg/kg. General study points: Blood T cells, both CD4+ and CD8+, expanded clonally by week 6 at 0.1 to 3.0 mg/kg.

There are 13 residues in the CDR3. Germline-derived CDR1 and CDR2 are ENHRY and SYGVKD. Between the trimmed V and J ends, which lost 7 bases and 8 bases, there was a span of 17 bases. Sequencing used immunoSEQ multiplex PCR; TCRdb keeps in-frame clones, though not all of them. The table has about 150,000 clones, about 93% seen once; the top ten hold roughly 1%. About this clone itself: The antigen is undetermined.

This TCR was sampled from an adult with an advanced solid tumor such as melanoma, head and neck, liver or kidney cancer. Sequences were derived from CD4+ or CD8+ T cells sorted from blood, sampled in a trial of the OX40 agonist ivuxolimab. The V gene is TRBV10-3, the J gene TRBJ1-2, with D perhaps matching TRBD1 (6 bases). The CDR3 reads CAINWDKSEGYTF. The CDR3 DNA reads TGTGCCATCAATTGGGACAAGTCCGAAGGCTACACCTTC.